This is a list of T cell receptor beta chains from one sample in a study of long-term antiretroviral therapy in people with HIV. TCRdb keeps only in-frame clones here, not all; method: immunoSEQ multiplex PCR. The data hold tens of thousands of clones, with approximately 95% observed a single time. This specimen was unsorted PBMCs, taken 7.6 years after starting antiretroviral therapy. These receptor sequences come from a woman between 40 and 55 years old with HIV. CDR3s include the opening cysteine and the closing phenylalanine or tryptophan.

TRBJ2-7	TRBV5-1	CASRGSTGTYEQYF
TRBJ2-1	TRBV4-2	CASSQDSGNYNEQFF
TRBJ2-7	TRBV5-6	CASSLGGGRSEQYF
TRBJ1-1	TRBV30	CAWSTGMNTEAFF
TRBJ1-3	TRBV4-1	CASSLSGNTIYF
TRBJ1-2	TRBV19	CASSIDRGRGYTF
TRBJ1-2	TRBV5-8	CASSLGYGALRGYTF
TRBJ1-2	TRBV6-5	CASRSQGGGYGYTF
TRBJ2-3	TRBV19	CASSRVGGTDTQYF
TRBJ1-3	TRBV9	CASSVGAAGLPGNTIYF
TRBJ1-2	TRBV7-8	CASSLALASANYGYTF
TRBJ1-2	TRBV6-1	CATTLGQGYGYTF
TRBJ2-1	TRBV7-2	CASSINRNEQFF
TRBJ1-4	TRBV27	CASRGEGLGPATNEKLFF
TRBJ1-2	TRBV7-2	CASSPIGGREGGYTF
TRBJ1-6	TRBV27	CASSPYLKTGISYNSPLHF
TRBJ2-3	TRBV27	CASSLRQGADTQYF
TRBJ2-7	TRBV5-4	CASSLESTPGEQYF
TRBJ1-4	TRBV19	CASGYRKINEKLFF
TRBJ1-1	TRBV6-5	CASSSRTDTEAFF
TRBJ1-4	TRBV7-9	CASSLLVGQGREKLFF
TRBJ2-2	TRBV7-3	CASSLQVGGELFF
TRBJ1-5	TRBV2	CASSGGTGDSNQPQHF
TRBJ1-2	TRBV5-1	CASSLGPGRDYGYTF
TRBJ2-7	TRBV6-1	CASTDVRGPPLAF
TRBJ2-1	TRBV10-3	CAISGQGAVEQFF
TRBJ1-6	TRBV4-2	CASSQAADRSDSPLHF
TRBJ2-3	TRBV4-1	CASMSGGSDTQYF
TRBJ2-5	TRBV4-1	CASSPPGGGRETQYF
TRBJ2-3	TRBV5-1	CASKQGRTSTDTQYF
TRBJ1-2	TRBV7-2	CASSLRDRAWGYTF
TRBJ1-5	TRBV7-9	CASSLGDREHQPQHF
TRBJ1-2	TRBV18	CASSPQTGSANYGYTF
TRBJ2-7	TRBV10-1	CASSETLDRYEQYF
TRBJ2-7	TRBV29-1	CSVEGGRYEQYF
TRBJ1-6	TRBV5-6	CASSLGVGGVGSPLHF
TRBJ1-2	TRBV30	CAWRDDSGRNGYTF
TRBJ2-2	TRBV4-3	CASSQEVGAQNTGELFF
TRBJ1-1	TRBV11-2	CASSLDPGLSEAFF
TRBJ2-5	TRBV5-1	CASSLGLDRETQYF
TRBJ1-2	TRBV2	CASSDQEPGYTF
TRBJ1-1	TRBV30	CAWSVGTAEAFF
TRBJ1-5	TRBV2	CASSPTTQGGQPQHF
TRBJ1-2	TRBV5-1	CASSLEGARGYTF
TRBJ2-7	TRBV7-2	CASSPSGTTYEQYF
TRBJ2-7	TRBV30	CAWSVTGGYEQYF
TRBJ1-1	TRBV6-5	CASLDWMNTEAFF
TRBJ2-1	TRBV6-1	CASSPLVSSYNEQFF
TRBJ1-4	TRBV30	CAWSVKAGFNEKLFF
TRBJ1-3	TRBV4-3	CASSRETGAGNTIYF
TRBJ1-4	TRBV6-6	CASSSQGTNEKLFF
TRBJ1-3	TRBV19	CASSIFGDSGNTIYF
TRBJ1-4	TRBV9	CASSSGVQAGDNEKLFF
TRBJ2-5	TRBV7-2	CASSRTSGGAWETQYF
TRBJ1-6	TRBV2	CASSEGTGSSYNSPLHF